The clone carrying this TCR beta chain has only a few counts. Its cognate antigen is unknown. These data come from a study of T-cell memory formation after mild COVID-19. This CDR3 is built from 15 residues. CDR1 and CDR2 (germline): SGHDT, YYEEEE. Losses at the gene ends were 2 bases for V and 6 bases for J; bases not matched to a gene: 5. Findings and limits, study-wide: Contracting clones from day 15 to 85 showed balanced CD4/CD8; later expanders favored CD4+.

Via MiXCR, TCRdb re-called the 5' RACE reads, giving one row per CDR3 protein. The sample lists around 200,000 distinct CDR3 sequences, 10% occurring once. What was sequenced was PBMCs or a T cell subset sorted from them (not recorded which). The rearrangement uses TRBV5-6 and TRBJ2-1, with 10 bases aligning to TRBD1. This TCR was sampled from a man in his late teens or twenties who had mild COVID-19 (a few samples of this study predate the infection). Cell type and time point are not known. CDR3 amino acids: CASSLGDRGVNEQFF. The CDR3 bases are TGTGCCAGCAGCTTAGGGGACAGGGGAGTCAATGAGCAGTTCTTC. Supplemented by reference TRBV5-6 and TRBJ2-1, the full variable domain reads DAGVTQSPTHLIKTRGQQVTLRCSPKSGHDTVSWYQQALGQGPQFIFQYYEEEERQRGNFPDRFSGHQFPNYSSELNVNALLLGDSALYLCASSLGDRGVNEQFFGPGTRLTVL.